This TCR beta chain was obtained from a study of blood T cell repertoires in COVID-19. TCRdb keeps only in-frame clones here, not all; method: immunoSEQ multiplex PCR. There are 130,000 to 150,000 clones in the sample; more than 65% occur only once, and around 12% lies in the top ten. This CDR3 has 14 residues. Germline V gene sequence: CDR1 SGHRS, CDR2 YFSETQ. V was trimmed by 4 bases and J by 10 bases, leaving 15 bases between them. This clone was observed a handful of times. The sample comprised peripheral blood. This sequence was found in a man aged 80 or over with acute or convalescent COVID-19. J is TRBJ1-6 and V is TRBV5-1, with D possibly being TRBD1 (6 bases). CDR3 in amino acids: CASSTGFEKSPLHF. CDR3 DNA: TGCGCCAGCAGCACAGGGTTCGAAAAATCACCCCTCCACTTT.